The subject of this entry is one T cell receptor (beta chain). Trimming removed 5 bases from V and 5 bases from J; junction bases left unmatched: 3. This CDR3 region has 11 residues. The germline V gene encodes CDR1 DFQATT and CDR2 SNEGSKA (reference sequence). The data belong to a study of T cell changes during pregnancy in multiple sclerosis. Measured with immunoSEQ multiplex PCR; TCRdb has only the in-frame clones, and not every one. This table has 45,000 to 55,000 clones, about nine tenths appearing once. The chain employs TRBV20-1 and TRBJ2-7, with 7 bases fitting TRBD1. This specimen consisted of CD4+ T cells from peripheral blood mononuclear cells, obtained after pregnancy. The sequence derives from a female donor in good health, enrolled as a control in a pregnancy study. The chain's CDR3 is CSAPDRDEQYF. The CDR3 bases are TGCAGTGCTCCCGACAGGGACGAGCAGTACTTC.